The rows below give T cell receptor beta chains drawn from one sample of a study of cytomegalovirus exposure and HLA in healthy donors. Sequencing was performed with immunoSEQ multiplex PCR; in TCRdb, only in-frame clones are kept and a portion is missing. Here the sample spans fewer than 120,000 clones, over 60% being singletons. Sequenced sample: PBMCs. The origin of the receptors is a young man in good health and CMV-seropositive. Each CDR3 is given without its conserved first and last residue. The D gene is left open where the match is weak. Clone sizes are given selectively: once, few, many, or a class where the clone is expanded.

v_gene	d_gene	abundance	j_gene	CDR3aa
TRBV19	.	.	TRBJ2-2	ASSIGPSPNTGELF
TRBV6-1	TRBD2	once	TRBJ2-4	ASSEVAGGENIQY
TRBV5-1	TRBD2	.	TRBJ2-1	ASSLVSGGGYNEQF
TRBV9	TRBD2	.	TRBJ2-7	ASSVEGGDYEQY
TRBV5-1	.	.	TRBJ2-7	ASSLGGGSTYEQY
TRBV5-1	.	few	TRBJ1-4	ASSRETAPTNEKLF
TRBV27	TRBD1	.	TRBJ1-2	ASRTGGGVGYT
TRBV19	TRBD1	.	TRBJ1-3	ASSAGQGNWNTIY
TRBV7-9	TRBD1	few	TRBJ1-1	ASSFPPGQGREAF
TRBV7-7	.	.	TRBJ2-5	ASSLNIQETQY
TRBV5-6	.	.	TRBJ1-2	ASSPRQIPPYGYT
TRBV30	TRBD1	.	TRBJ1-5	AWSPFRGLSNQPQH
TRBV7-9	.	.	TRBJ2-7	ASSLDGGADSYEQY
TRBV10-3	TRBD2	.	TRBJ2-3	AILAGGKDTQY